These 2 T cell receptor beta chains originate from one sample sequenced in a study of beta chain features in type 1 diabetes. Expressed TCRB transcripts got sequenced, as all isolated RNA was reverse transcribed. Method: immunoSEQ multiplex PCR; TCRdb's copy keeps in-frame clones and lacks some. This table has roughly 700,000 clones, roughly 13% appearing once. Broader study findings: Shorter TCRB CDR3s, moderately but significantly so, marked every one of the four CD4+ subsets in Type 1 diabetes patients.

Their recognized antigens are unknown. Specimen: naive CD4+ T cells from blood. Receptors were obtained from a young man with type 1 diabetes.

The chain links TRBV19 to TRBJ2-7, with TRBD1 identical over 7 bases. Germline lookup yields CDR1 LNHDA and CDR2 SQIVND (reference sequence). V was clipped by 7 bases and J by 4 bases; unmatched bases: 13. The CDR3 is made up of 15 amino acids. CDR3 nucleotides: TGTGCCAGTACTCTCGGGACAGTCGGAAATTACGAGCAGTACTTC. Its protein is CASTLGTVGNYEQYF.

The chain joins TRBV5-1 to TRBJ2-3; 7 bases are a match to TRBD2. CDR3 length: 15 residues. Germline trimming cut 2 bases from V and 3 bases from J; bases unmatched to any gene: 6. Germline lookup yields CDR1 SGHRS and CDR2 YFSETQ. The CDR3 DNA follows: TGCGCCAGCAGCTTTCGACTAGCTGCGACAGATACGCAGTATTTT. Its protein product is CASSFRLAATDTQYF.